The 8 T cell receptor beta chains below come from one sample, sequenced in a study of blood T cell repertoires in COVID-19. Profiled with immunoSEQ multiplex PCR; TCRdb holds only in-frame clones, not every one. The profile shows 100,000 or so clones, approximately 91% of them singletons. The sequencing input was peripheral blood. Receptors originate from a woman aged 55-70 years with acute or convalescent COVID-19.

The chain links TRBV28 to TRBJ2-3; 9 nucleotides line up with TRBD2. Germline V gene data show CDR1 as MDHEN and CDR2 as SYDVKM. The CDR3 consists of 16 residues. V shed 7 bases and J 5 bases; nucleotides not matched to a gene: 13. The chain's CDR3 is CASTRRVAGARDTQYF. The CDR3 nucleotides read TGTGCCAGCACCCGTCGGGTAGCGGGAGCAAGAGATACGCAGTATTTT. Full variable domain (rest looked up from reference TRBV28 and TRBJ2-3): DVKVTQSSRYLVKRTGEKVFLECVQDMDHENMFWYRQDPGLGLRLIYFSYDVKMKEKGDIPEGYSVSREKKERFSLILESASTNQTSMYLCASTRRVAGARDTQYFGPGTRLTVL.

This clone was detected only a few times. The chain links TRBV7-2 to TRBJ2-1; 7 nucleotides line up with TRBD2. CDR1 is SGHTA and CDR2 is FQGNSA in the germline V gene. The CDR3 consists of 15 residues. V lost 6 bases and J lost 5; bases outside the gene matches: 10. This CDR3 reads CASSGSGPGNNEQFF. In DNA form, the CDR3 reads TGTGCCAGCAGTGGTAGCGGGCCTGGGAACAATGAGCAGTTCTTC.

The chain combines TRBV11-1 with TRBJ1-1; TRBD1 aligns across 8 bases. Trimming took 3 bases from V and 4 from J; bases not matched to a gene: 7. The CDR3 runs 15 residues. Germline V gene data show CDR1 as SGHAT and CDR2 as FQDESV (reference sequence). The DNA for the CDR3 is TGTGCCAGCAGCTTCACCCGGACAGGGACCACTGAAGCTTTCTTT. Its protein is CASSFTRTGTTEAFF.

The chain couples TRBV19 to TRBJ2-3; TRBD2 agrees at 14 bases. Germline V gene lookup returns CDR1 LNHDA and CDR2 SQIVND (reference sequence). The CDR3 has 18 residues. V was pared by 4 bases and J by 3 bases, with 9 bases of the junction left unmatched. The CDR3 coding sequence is TGTGCCAGTAGTACCCGGACTAGCGGGAGGAGGAAGACAGATACGCAGTATTTT. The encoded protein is CASSTRTSGRRKTDTQYF.

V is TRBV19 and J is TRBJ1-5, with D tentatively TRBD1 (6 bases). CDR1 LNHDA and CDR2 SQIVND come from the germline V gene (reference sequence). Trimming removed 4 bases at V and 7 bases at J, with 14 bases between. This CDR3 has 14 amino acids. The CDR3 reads CASSKGGGGQPQHF. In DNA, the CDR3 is TGTGCCAGTAGTAAGGGGGGCGGGGGGCAGCCCCAGCATTTT.

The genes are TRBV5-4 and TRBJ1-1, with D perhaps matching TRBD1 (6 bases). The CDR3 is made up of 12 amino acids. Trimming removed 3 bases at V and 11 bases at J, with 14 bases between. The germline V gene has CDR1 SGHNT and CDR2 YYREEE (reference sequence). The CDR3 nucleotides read TGTGCCAGCAGCTCAAGACAGGACTTGGCTTTCTTT. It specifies CASSSRQDLAFF.

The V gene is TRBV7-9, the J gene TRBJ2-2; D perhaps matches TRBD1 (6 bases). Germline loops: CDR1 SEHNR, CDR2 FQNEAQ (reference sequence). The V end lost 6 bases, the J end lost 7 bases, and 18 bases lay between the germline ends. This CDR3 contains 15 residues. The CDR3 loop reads CASRLLLGGIGELFF. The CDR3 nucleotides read TGTGCCAGCAGATTACTACTAGGGGGAATCGGGGAGCTGTTTTTT.

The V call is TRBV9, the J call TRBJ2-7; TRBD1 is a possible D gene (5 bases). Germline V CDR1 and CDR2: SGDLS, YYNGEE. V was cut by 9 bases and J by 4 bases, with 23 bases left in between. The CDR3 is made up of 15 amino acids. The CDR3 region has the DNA TGTGCCATACAGGAGAGACTCCCTGCCTTATACGAGCAGTACGTC. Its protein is CAIQERLPALYEQYV.